The 21 T cell receptor beta chains given below trace back to one sample, sequenced in a study of blood T cell repertoires in COVID-19. The method was immunoSEQ multiplex PCR; TCRdb's version includes in-frame clones alone and lacks a portion of them. The profile shows over 90,000 clones, approximately 80% of them singletons. The sequenced material came from peripheral blood. All receptors come from a human donor in a cohort sampled during active COVID-19.

This rearrangement joins TRBV2 to TRBJ2-7; possibly TRBD1 for D (8 bases). V shed 8 bases and J shed 2 bases, with 16 bases lying between them. CDR3 length equals 14 residues. Germline V gives CDR1 SNHLY, CDR2 FYNNEI. CDR3 DNA sequence: TGTGCCAGCGGGGGGGACAGGACCACCTACGAGCAGTACTTC. Protein sequence: CASGGDRTTYEQYF.

The gene calls are TRBV27 and TRBJ1-1; D unclear. Germline V gene lookup returns CDR1 MNHEY and CDR2 SMNVEV (reference sequence). This CDR3 has 13 amino acids. V was trimmed by 3 bases and J by 6 bases, leaving 11 bases between them. CDR3 nucleotides: TGTGCCAGCAGTTTCAGCGGCGGTCCTGAAGCTTTCTTT. Translating gives CASSFSGGPEAFF.

The chain joins TRBV19 to TRBJ2-7; the D is unclear. CDR3 length equals 15 residues. CDR1 and CDR2 (germline): LNHDA, SQIVND (reference sequence). V lost 1 base and J 2 bases, leaving 12 bases between the germline ends. The CDR3 DNA follows: TGTGCCAGTAGTATAGCGGCAGGTTTTCCCTACGAGCAGTACTTC. Protein: CASSIAAGFPYEQYF.

The chain uses TRBV4-1 and TRBJ2-5; D gene unclear. There are 13 residues in the CDR3. Germline assignment: CDR1 MGHRA and CDR2 YSYEKL. Trimming cost V 4 bases and J 1 base, with 7 bases left between them. Written as DNA, the CDR3 is TGCGCCAGCAGCCGAGGATTCCAAGAGACCCAGTACTTC. This translates into CASSRGFQETQYF.

This chain connects TRBV9 to TRBJ2-3, with a possible D match to TRBD1 (6 bases). V was cut by 0 bases and J by 0 bases, with 11 bases left in between. The CDR3 runs to 16 residues. Germline CDR1 SGDLS, CDR2 YYNGEE. The CDR3 region has the DNA TGTGCCAGCAGCGTAGCCTCCAGGGGAAGCACAGATACGCAGTATTTT. Residues: CASSVASRGSTDTQYF.

The CDR3: CASSLGWDMNTEAFF. The CDR3 DNA reads as TGTGCCAGCAGCTTAGGTTGGGACATGAACACTGAAGCTTTCTTT. This chain links TRBV7-9 with TRBJ1-1, with D maybe TRBD1 (6 bases). The CDR3 loop spans 15 amino acids. In germline, CDR1 is SEHNR, CDR2 FQNEAQ (reference sequence). Trimming cost V 1 base and J 0 bases, with 9 bases left between them.

V usage is TRBV4-3 and J usage is TRBJ2-2, with a tentative D call TRBD1 (6 bases). Germline CDR1 is LGHNA and CDR2 is YSLEER. V lost 2 bases, J lost 7 bases, and 11 bases lay in between. This CDR3 comprises 14 residues. The CDR3 DNA is TGCGCCAGCAGCCAAAAACAGGGCGGCGGGGAGCTGTTTTTT. It specifies CASSQKQGGGELFF.

CDR3 coding DNA: TGTGCCAGCACCCCGGGGGGATCTCCATCCTACGAGCAGTACTTC. It codes for CASTPGGSPSYEQYF. The J gene is TRBJ2-7, the V gene TRBV3-1 (or the pseudogene TRBV3-2); 7 positions agree with TRBD2. The junction had 10 bases not matched to a gene; V was cut back by 7 bases and J by 1 base. Germline V gene lookup returns CDR1 LGHDT and CDR2 YNNKEL (reference sequence). The CDR3 consists of 15 residues.

The table lists this clone with a count of one. The rearrangement uses TRBV12-3 or TRBV12-4 and TRBJ2-1, with a possible D match to TRBD1 (6 bases). The germline V and J ends were trimmed by 4 bases and 9 bases, with 13 bases remaining between them. The CDR3 runs 13 residues. CDR3 nucleotides: TGTGCCAGCAGTTGGAAACAGGGTACTGAGCAGTTCTTC. This sequence encodes CASSWKQGTEQFF.

The chain couples TRBV19 to TRBJ1-4, with TRBD1 identical over 7 bases. Per germline, CDR1 LNHDA and CDR2 SQIVND (reference sequence). V lost 10 bases to trimming and J lost 3 bases; unmatched junction nucleotides: 8. The CDR3 consists of 14 residues. CDR3 in amino acids: CATTPTGPNEKLFF. CDR3 DNA sequence: TGTGCCACCACACCGACAGGGCCTAATGAAAAACTGTTTTTT.

The chain combines TRBV9 with TRBJ2-7; 10 nucleotides align to TRBD1. Looked up from germline, CDR1 is SGDLS and CDR2 is YYNGEE. The V segment lost 0 bases and the J segment 2 bases; nucleotides outside the gene matches: 2. There are 15 residues in the CDR3. CDR3 amino acids: CASSVGGTGAYEQYF. The CDR3 DNA follows: TGTGCCAGCAGCGTAGGCGGGACAGGGGCCTACGAGCAGTACTTC.

V usage is TRBV27 and J usage is TRBJ2-2, with 7 bases identical to TRBD1. In germline, CDR1 is MNHEY, CDR2 SMNVEV (reference sequence). V dropped 8 bases and J dropped 6; count of bases not matched to a gene: 12. The CDR3 length is 15 residues. The CDR3 bases are TGTGCCAGCCGTAGGGGGCATAGCATCGCCGGGGAGCTGTTTTTT. The encoded protein is CASRRGHSIAGELFF.

This chain joins TRBV11-3 and TRBJ2-3; TRBD2 matches 12 bases. V shed 2 bases, J shed 5 bases, and the junction held 8 bases outside the gene matches. This CDR3 is built from 17 residues. Germline V gene sequence: CDR1 SGHNT, CDR2 YENEEA. CDR3 bases: TGTGCCAGCAGCTTAATGGCTAGCGGGGGGGCTGGAGATACGCAGTATTTT. Its translation is CASSLMASGGAGDTQYF.

The sample holds one count of this clone. The chain is built from TRBV3-1 (or the pseudogene TRBV3-2) and TRBJ2-3; D ambiguous. V was clipped by 0 bases and J by 5 bases, with 18 bases between them. Germline CDR1 LGHDT, CDR2 YNNKEL (reference sequence). The CDR3 sequence is 17 residues long. CDR3 sequence (DNA): TGTGCCAGCAGCCAAGATGGAGCTTATCTTGAGAAAGATACGCAGTATTTT. Its protein product is CASSQDGAYLEKDTQYF.

The V call is TRBV5-4, the J call TRBJ2-2, with no clear D. The CDR3 has 16 amino acids. The germline CDR1 and CDR2 sequences are SGHNT and YYREEE (reference sequence). Trimming stripped 0 bases from V and 0 bases from J, with 9 bases between. The CDR3 protein is CASSLGGGTNTGELFF. CDR3 sequence (DNA): TGTGCCAGCAGCTTGGGTGGCGGCACGAACACCGGGGAGCTGTTTTTT.

The V call is TRBV7-8, the J call TRBJ2-7; TRBD1 aligns across 7 bases. Trimming at V came to 5 bases and at J to 3 bases, leaving 13 bases not matched to a gene. The CDR3 has 16 residues. From germline, CDR1 is SGHVS and CDR2 FQNEAQ. The CDR3 loop reads CASSIIPGQRIYEQYF. CDR3 coding DNA: TGTGCCAGCAGCATAATACCGGGACAGCGCATCTACGAGCAGTACTTC.

The CDR3 loop is CASSVIVRNTIYF. CDR3 nucleotides: TGTGCCAGCAGCGTTATAGTCAGAAACACCATATATTTT. The chain recombines TRBV2 with TRBJ1-3, with no clear D. Germline V gives CDR1 SNHLY, CDR2 FYNNEI. The CDR3 runs 13 residues. Trimming removed 6 bases at V and 5 bases at J, with 11 bases between.

This clone was seen only a few times. CDR3 in amino acids: CASSPDPNSNQPQHF. The CDR3 bases are TGCGCCAGCAGCCCAGATCCGAATAGCAATCAGCCCCAGCATTTT. The chain combines TRBV5-1 with TRBJ1-5; no clear D gene. The CDR3 sequence is 15 residues long. Germline-derived CDR1 and CDR2 are SGHRS and YFSETQ. The V and J ends lost 4 bases and 0 bases respectively, with 11 bases between them. The entire variable domain, with the rest obtained from reference TRBV5-1 and TRBJ1-5, is as follows: KAGVTQTPRYLIKTRGQQVTLSCSPISGHRSVSWYQQTPGQGLQFLFEYFSETQRNKGNFPGRFSGRQFSNSRSEMNVSTLELGDSALYLCASSPDPNSNQPQHFGDGTRLSIL.

The genes are TRBV6-4 and TRBJ2-3; D might be TRBD2 (6 bases). The CDR3 covers 13 residues. The germline V gene encodes CDR1 MRHNA and CDR2 SNTAGT. V gave up 0 bases and J gave up 8 bases, with 9 bases separating them. The CDR3 spells CASSDSLGGTQYF. The CDR3 region has the DNA TGTGCCAGCAGTGACTCCCTGGGGGGTACGCAGTATTTT.

The CDR3 region has the DNA TGTGCCAGCAGCTTGGCCGGTCGGGGGAATCTACTTTACAATGAGCAGTTCTTC. Encoded protein: CASSLAGRGNLLYNEQFF. The chain employs TRBV5-4 and TRBJ2-1, with D possibly being TRBD2 (6 bases). Per germline, CDR1 SGHNT and CDR2 YYREEE (reference sequence). The ends were cut back, 0 bases at V and 4 bases at J, with 20 bases in the middle. This CDR3 has 18 amino acids.

The chain employs TRBV27 and TRBJ2-5, with 9 bases matching TRBD2. The CDR3 length is 16 residues. The V segment lost 6 bases and the J segment 3 bases; nucleotides outside the gene matches: 11. In germline, CDR1 is MNHEY, CDR2 SMNVEV (reference sequence). In DNA form, the CDR3 reads TGTGCCAGCAGGGACTGGGGGCGGGGGGGCAAAGAGACCCAGTACTTC. Its translation is CASRDWGRGGKETQYF.